Listed here is a single T cell receptor (beta chain). This sample is part of a study of T cell repertoires in cytomegalovirus infection. Overall study: Public TCR beta signatures provided an indication of both CMV infection and a matching HLA type.

The CDR3 length is 14 residues. Germline CDR1 is SGHRS and CDR2 is YFSETQ. The J segment lost 4 bases and the V segment lost 4 bases, leaving 7 bases of the junction unmatched. One entry per CDR3 protein, called by TCRdb with MiXCR from the reads. The repertoire holds roughly 300,000 distinct CDR3 sequences, with roughly 26% as singletons. The sequence was collected from a human donor in good health (CMV status not recorded). Some clones in this sample may be carry-over from other donors' samples. The sample taken for sequencing was PBMCs. The genes are TRBV5-1 and TRBJ2-5, with TRBD1 matching 7 bases. The DNA of the CDR3 is TGCGCCAGCAGCGTACCGACAGGGCCAGAGACCCAGTACTTC. Its translation: CASSVPTGPETQYF.